This T cell receptor beta chain was captured in a study of vaccination effects on CD4 cells after COVID-19 (dated by TCRdb to the early 2020s). Context from the whole study: Participants received two doses of either the BNT162b2 or the mRNA-1273 mRNA SARS-CoV-2 vaccine. SARS-CoV-2 spike-specific CD4+ TCR repertoires from before and after mRNA vaccination were compared in COVID-19 convalescent patients and in infection-naive vaccine recipients. Altogether, roughly 10 COVID-19 convalescent patients and a few SARS-CoV-2-naive healthy vaccine recipients made up the full study. In the study, cultures from other donors were sequenced using the Oncomine TCR Beta short-read assay on an Illumina iSeq 100.

V and J are truncated by 3 bases and 3 bases respectively, leaving an intervening sequence of 7 bases. CDR1 and CDR2 (ENHRY, SYGVKD) derive from the germline V gene. The CDR3 has 13 amino acids, counting the end cysteine and phenylalanine. This entry keeps only the CDR3 DNA: 39 bases, framed from base 1. The ViraFEST assay stimulated PBMC with viral peptide pools and then used TCR sequencing to identify antigen-specific CD4+ T cell clonotypes by expansion. After roughly 11 days of culture, CD4+ T cells were isolated with the EasySep CD4+ T cell isolation kit. None of the healthy vaccine recipients had a prior SARS-CoV-2 infection, which was confirmed by nucleocapsid antibody tests that came back negative both before and after vaccination. Each well held around 1.9 million PBMC cultured in IMDM containing roughly 5.1% human AB serum, 8.5 to 10 IU/ml IL-2 and gentamicin, along with roughly 10 ug/ml peptides. On days 3 and 7, half of the culture medium was replaced with fresh IL-2-containing medium. Unless noted otherwise, every peptide stimulation condition was grown in triplicate wells. Using Ficoll-Paque Plus gradient centrifugation, PBMC were separated from whole blood and then either used fresh or cryopreserved at -140C. The overlapping peptide pools covered the spike proteins of SARS-CoV-2 as well as those of the common cold coronaviruses HCoV-NL63, HCoV-OC43 and HCoV-229E. Genomic DNA was extracted from cultured CD4+ T cells with the QIAamp micro DNA kit.

Broad study findings and their caveats: Marked clonal contraction was observed in both infection-induced and vaccine-induced clones at late post-vaccination timepoints, consistent with waning T cell responses. The study was limited by a small number of convalescent patients, and early post-infection timepoints were lacking. Among healthy vaccine recipients, nearly all vaccine-induced clones were SARS-CoV-2 mono-reactive, and only 1 of 255 was cross-reactive with common cold coronaviruses.

Library method: the immunoSEQ multiplex PCR assay. DNA from the CD4+ T cells that had been cultured and isolated underwent TCR beta CDR3 sequencing. The study's own analysis went as follows. The analysis removed non-productive TCR sequences, trimmed reads to the CDR3 region, and retained only CDR3s that were 7 or more amino acids long. The MANAFEST web app was used to pick out antigen-specific clonotypes by comparing their expansion in peptide wells with that in reference cultures. For clones to be considered positive, expansion at FDR<0.05 versus reference and all other wells, an odds ratio above 5, and a frequency above 0.1% in two replicate wells were required. Clonotypes significantly expanded in SARS-CoV-2 spike wells and in at least one common cold coronavirus spike condition were defined as cross-reactive. CDR3 similarity was assessed by Levenshtein distance using the stringdist R package, and unrooted trees were constructed with ape in R 3.6.1. Entries here come from immuneACCESS through TCRdb and include only in-frame sequences with V and J called. Some clones fail to appear in such tables; in the studies checked, an unresolved V gene covers under half of the shortfall, and the cause of the remainder is unknown. Clone size and V and J calls were adopted from that table, with D and trimming inferred from the DNA. This sample comprises under 85,000 clones, about 74% of them detected only once. The top ten clones comprise roughly 1.7% of the sample.

As regards this clone: The specificity of this receptor is unknown. Base qualities are not at hand, and no much larger clone is one base apart.

This TCR derives from a human donor who received a COVID-19 vaccine. The specimen was CD4+ T cells from PBMCs cultured with HCoV-229E spike peptides, collected before COVID-19 vaccination. The cell subset or site label of this sample denotes: HCoV-229E spike overlapping peptide pool stimulation. This sequence uses TRBV10-3 and TRBJ2-3, with the D gene tentatively TRBD1 or TRBD2, based on 6 matching bases in each. The nucleotide sequence reads as follows: TGTGCCATCAGTGAAGGGGGGACAGATACGCAGTATTTT. It specifies CAISEGGTDTQYF.